Below, 25 T cell receptor beta chains from the same sample are listed, as sequenced in a study of T cells after yellow fever vaccination. In TCRdb, the 5' RACE reads were re-called with MiXCR into one record per CDR3 protein. Here the sample spans 300,000 to 400,000 distinct CDR3 sequences, roughly 8.7% being singletons. Specimen: PBMCs, collected on the day of the first yellow fever vaccination. These receptors came from a man aged 18 to 30 who received the YFV17D yellow fever vaccine.

This clonotype was observed many times. V usage is TRBV30 and J usage is TRBJ2-1, with 10 bases aligning to TRBD1. There are 15 residues in the CDR3. Germline assignment: CDR1 GTSNPN and CDR2 SVGIG (reference sequence). The trim removed 0 bases at V and 5 bases at J, leaving 4 bases unmatched. CDR3 sequence: CAWSVGTGVDNEQFF. As DNA, the CDR3 is TGTGCCTGGAGTGTAGGGACAGGGGTTGACAATGAGCAGTTCTTC.

This clonotype was observed a few times. The V call is TRBV7-9, the J call TRBJ2-1; D remains ambiguous. Germline loops: CDR1 SEHNR, CDR2 FQNEAQ (reference sequence). V lost 2 bases and J lost 7, with 6 bases in between. The CDR3 spans 12 residues. CDR3 sequence: CASSLLRNEQFF. Here the CDR3 DNA reads TGTGCCAGCAGCTTACTGAGGAATGAGCAGTTCTTC. Complete variable domain (other parts from reference TRBV7-9 and TRBJ2-1): DTGVSQNPRHKITKRGQNVTFRCDPISEHNRLYWYRQTLGQGPEFLTYFQNEAQLEKSRLLSDRFSAERPKGSFSTLEIQRTEQGDSAMYLCASSLLRNEQFFGPGTRLTVL.

This clonotype was observed many times. The V and J genes are TRBV4-3 and TRBJ1-2, with D perhaps TRBD1 (5 bases). Germline loops: CDR1 LGHNA, CDR2 YSLEER. The CDR3 covers 15 residues. Trimming stripped 0 bases from V and 7 bases from J, with 15 bases between. As DNA, the CDR3 is TGCGCCAGCAGCCAAGATCCAGGGCGGGAGGCTGGCTACACCTTC. This sequence encodes CASSQDPGREAGYTF.

The gene calls are TRBV20-1 and TRBJ1-4, with unresolved D. The germline V and J ends were trimmed by 6 bases and 4 bases, with 6 bases remaining between them. Germline V gives CDR1 DFQATT, CDR2 SNEGSKA (reference sequence). This CDR3 comprises 11 residues. DNA of the CDR3: TGCAGTGCCCGCCGTAATGAAAAACTGTTTTTT. Protein: CSARRNEKLFF.

This clonotype was detected ten times or more. V is TRBV12-3 or TRBV12-4 and J is TRBJ1-1, with no clear D. The CDR3 totals 12 residues. V gave up 7 bases and J gave up 3 bases, with 9 bases separating them. The CDR3 here is CASKRPDTEAFF. The CDR3, as DNA: TGTGCCAGCAAACGGCCTGACACTGAAGCTTTCTTT.

This rearrangement joins TRBV19 to TRBJ2-1; D is unresolved. Trimming stripped 5 bases from V and 10 bases from J, with 15 bases between. The CDR3 has 13 residues. Germline V lookup: CDR1 LNHDA, CDR2 SQIVND (reference sequence). The CDR3 is CASSPLHNYEQFF. The CDR3, as DNA: TGTGCCAGTAGTCCCCTCCACAATTACGAGCAGTTCTTC.

The J gene is TRBJ1-2, the V gene TRBV11-1, with D possibly being TRBD1 (6 bases). The CDR3 is made up of 14 amino acids. Germline CDR1 is SGHAT and CDR2 is FQDESV (reference sequence). V was clipped by 3 bases and J by 4 bases, with 12 bases between them. Here the CDR3 reads CASSFTGFGYGYTF. DNA for the CDR3: TGTGCCAGCAGCTTCACAGGGTTTGGCTATGGCTACACCTTC.

The chain carries TRBV6-1 and TRBJ2-3, with D perhaps matching TRBD1 (6 bases). The CDR3 contains 17 residues. Trimming removed 0 bases from V and 6 bases from J, with 19 bases in between. The V gene's germline CDR1 is MNHNS and CDR2 SASEGT. CDR3 sequence: CASSEAWGQIGSDTQYF. For the CDR3, the DNA is TGTGCCAGCAGTGAAGCGTGGGGGCAGATAGGGTCGGATACGCAGTATTTT.

The chain couples TRBV2 to TRBJ2-5; 12 bases map to TRBD1. V dropped 0 bases and J dropped 3; count of bases not matched to a gene: 8. The CDR3 extends over 18 amino acids. Germline CDR1 and CDR2: SNHLY and FYNNEI. CDR3 sequence (DNA): TGTGCCAGCAGTGAAGCAAGGGGACAGGGGGCTTTTGAAGAGACCCAGTACTTC. Translating gives CASSEARGQGAFEETQYF.

This clonotype appeared a few times. The chain uses TRBV7-9 and TRBJ1-2, with 7 bases identical to TRBD1. V shed 3 bases, J shed 6 bases, and the junction held 7 bases outside the gene matches. Germline lookup yields CDR1 SEHNR and CDR2 FQNEAQ (reference sequence). CDR3 length: 14 amino acids. The CDR3 sequence: CASSFYDGTDGYTF. In DNA, the CDR3 is TGTGCCAGCAGCTTTTACGACGGGACAGATGGCTACACCTTC.

V usage is TRBV6-2 or TRBV6-3 and J usage is TRBJ2-1; D may match TRBD1 or TRBD2 (5 bases each). CDR3 length equals 16 residues. The V and J ends lost 4 bases and 0 bases respectively, with 13 bases between them. Per the germline V gene, CDR1 is MNHEY and CDR2 is SVGEGT. CDR3 sequence: CASSFRDPRSYNEQFF. CDR3 in DNA: TGTGCCAGCAGTTTCCGGGACCCCCGCTCCTACAATGAGCAGTTCTTC.

The rearrangement uses TRBV20-1 and TRBJ2-5; D not certain. Germline V gives CDR1 DFQATT, CDR2 SNEGSKA (reference sequence). The CDR3 covers 13 residues. V was shortened by 3 bases and J by 2 bases, with 10 bases between the two germline ends. The CDR3 sequence is CSARAGLQETQYF. The CDR3 DNA sequence: TGCAGTGCTAGGGCCGGGCTACAAGAGACCCAGTACTTC.

Details on this clonotype: The junction departs from the called germline gene at one end, perhaps through a read error. This CDR3 is CASSEGRGNSEAFF. In DNA form, the CDR3 reads TGTGCCAGCAGCGAGGGGAGGGGGAACTCTGAAGCTTTCTTT. The J gene is TRBJ1-1, the V gene TRBV9; weak D call: TRBD1 (6 bases). In germline, CDR1 is SGDLS, CDR2 YYNGEE. The length of the CDR3 is 14 residues. The variable domain in full, with the rest retrieved from reference TRBV9 and TRBJ1-1, is DSGVTQTPKHLITATGQRVTLRCSPRSGDLSVYWYQQSLDQGLQFLIQYYNGEERAKGNILERFSAQQFPDLHSELNLSSLELGDSALYFCASSEGRGNSEAFFGQGTRLTVV.

This chain links TRBV4-1 with TRBJ1-1, with TRBD1 as a possible D gene (5 bases). In germline, CDR1 is MGHRA, CDR2 YSYEKL. The CDR3 loop spans 15 amino acids. The V and J ends lost 1 base and 4 bases respectively, with 13 bases between them. CDR3: CASSQGRGVITEAFF. In DNA, the CDR3 is TGCGCCAGCAGCCAAGGAAGGGGTGTAATCACTGAAGCTTTCTTT.

The chain combines TRBV10-3 with TRBJ1-5; possible D gene TRBD1, 5 bases. Germline V gene data show CDR1 as ENHRY and CDR2 as SYGVKD. V lost 10 bases and J lost 0, with 13 bases in between. The CDR3 consists of 14 residues. DNA of the CDR3: TGTGCCACCGGGGGGGGGTTTAGCAATCAGCCCCAGCATTTT. Protein sequence: CATGGGFSNQPQHF.

This clonotype came up many times. The J gene is TRBJ2-5, the V gene TRBV20-1; D gene ambiguous. This CDR3 region has 10 residues. Trimming left V 0 bases short and J 5 bases short, with 1 base between. The germline V gene has CDR1 DFQATT and CDR2 SNEGSKA (reference sequence). Here the CDR3 DNA reads TGCAGTGCTAGAGATGAGACCCAGTACTTC. As protein: CSARDETQYF.

This clonotype came up many times. The chain uses TRBV5-1 and TRBJ2-7; D perhaps matches TRBD2 (6 bases). Germline CDR1 SGHRS, CDR2 YFSETQ. The germline V and J ends were trimmed by 2 bases and 0 bases, with 12 bases remaining between them. CDR3 length: 15 residues. This CDR3 is CASSFHGGSSYEQYF. CDR3 DNA sequence: TGCGCCAGCAGCTTCCACGGGGGAAGCTCCTACGAGCAGTACTTC.

This chain uses TRBV4-3 with TRBJ2-3, with 11 bases fitting TRBD2. The J segment lost 14 bases and the V segment lost 1 base, leaving 14 bases of the junction unmatched. CDR1 and CDR2 (germline): LGHNA, YSLEER. CDR3 length: 16 residues. CDR3 protein: CASSQVGSGGAFSWYF. The CDR3 coding sequence is TGCGCCAGCAGCCAAGTTGGTAGCGGGGGGGCCTTTTCATGGTATTTT.

This clonotype was counted once. The chain combines TRBV28 with TRBJ2-3, with 7 bases fitting TRBD2. The germline gives CDR1 MDHEN, CDR2 SYDVKM. The CDR3 runs to 11 residues. Trimming at V came to 6 bases and at J to 8 bases, leaving 2 bases not matched to a gene. For the CDR3, the DNA is TGTGCCAGCAGCTGGGGGGGTACGCAGTATTTT. It translates to CASSWGGTQYF. Full variable domain (outside the CDR3, taken from reference TRBV28 and TRBJ2-3): DVKVTQSSRYLVKRTGEKVFLECVQDMDHENMFWYRQDPGLGLRLIYFSYDVKMKEKGDIPEGYSVSREKKERFSLILESASTNQTSMYLCASSWGGTQYFGPGTRLTVL.

V usage is TRBV5-4 and J usage is TRBJ2-2; D not certain. The CDR3 consists of 15 residues. CDR1 and CDR2 from the germline V gene are SGHNT and YYREEE (reference sequence). Deletions cut 3 bases from V and 0 bases from J, with 9 bases between. In DNA, the CDR3 is TGTGCCAGCAGCTCCTTACATGCGAACACCGGGGAGCTGTTTTTT. Translated: CASSSLHANTGELFF.

This sequence joins TRBV4-3 and TRBJ2-5; D assignment may be TRBD1 or TRBD2 (5 bases each). V shed 5 bases and J shed 4 bases, with 11 bases lying between them. The CDR3 loop spans 13 amino acids. Germline CDR1 LGHNA, CDR2 YSLEER. The CDR3 DNA reads as TGCGCCAGCAGCTGGGACCTTCGAGAGACCCAGTACTTC. It translates to CASSWDLRETQYF.

This clonotype was seen more than once but under ten times. The chain uses TRBV12-3 or TRBV12-4 and TRBJ1-1; D is unclear. V was shortened by 3 bases and J by 3 bases, with 8 bases between the two germline ends. CDR3 length equals 13 residues. CDR3: CASSFRFHTEAFF. The CDR3 nucleotides are TGTGCCAGCAGTTTTAGGTTTCACACTGAAGCTTTCTTT.

The table lists this clonotype with a few counts. V and J are TRBV6-5 and TRBJ2-5; 9 nucleotides line up with TRBD2. Germline assignment: CDR1 MNHEY and CDR2 SVGAGI. The junction had 6 bases not matched to a gene; V was cut back by 4 bases and J by 3 bases. This CDR3 is 15 amino acids long. As DNA, the CDR3 is TGTGCCAGCAGTTCCAGCGGGGGGAGGGAAGAGACCCAGTACTTC. Translating gives CASSSSGGREETQYF.

This chain connects TRBV7-9 to TRBJ2-5; D is ambiguous. Trimming shortened V by 2 bases and J by 0 bases, and 10 bases separated the two germline ends. This CDR3 has 15 residues. Germline V CDR1 and CDR2: SEHNR, FQNEAQ (reference sequence). The CDR3 region is CASSLKFTDQETQYF. CDR3 nucleotides: TGTGCCAGCAGCTTAAAGTTCACAGACCAAGAGACCCAGTACTTC. The full variable domain, in which reference TRBV7-9 and TRBJ2-5 provide the parts outside the CDR3, is DTGVSQNPRHKITKRGQNVTFRCDPISEHNRLYWYRQTLGQGPEFLTYFQNEAQLEKSRLLSDRFSAERPKGSFSTLEIQRTEQGDSAMYLCASSLKFTDQETQYFGPGTRLLVL.

This clonotype was detected only a few times. The V call is TRBV5-1, the J call TRBJ1-1; D not certain. Trimming shortened V by 4 bases and J by 5 bases, and 21 bases separated the two germline ends. The germline V gene has CDR1 SGHRS and CDR2 YFSETQ. This CDR3 has 16 residues. DNA of the CDR3: TGCGCCAGCAGCCACTCTGGGTGGAGTCTCGTAACTGAAGCTTTCTTT. The encoded protein is CASSHSGWSLVTEAFF.